The source of this T cell receptor beta chain is a study of technical replicates of blood from a handful of donors (TCRdb year 2017). Via the germline V gene, CDR1 is SGHNT and CDR2 YENEEA. The CDR3 sequence holds 14 residues, the cysteine and phenylalanine included. Of all the DNA, just the CDR3 is kept, 42 bases in frame from base 1. The germline ends are 13 bases apart after V is trimmed by 3 bases and J by 7 bases. Libraries were built with the immunoSEQ multiplex PCR assay. Not all clones reach the TCRdb copy of this immuneACCESS table, which keeps in-frame sequences only. Checked studies attribute under half of the gap to unresolved V genes and leave the rest unexplained. Recorded for this sample are around 70,000 clones; 94% of them occurred a single time. The top ten constitute 0.39% of the sample. A word on this clone: Its recognized antigen is unknown. Base qualities are not at hand, and no much larger clone is one base apart.

This sequence was found in a human donor in good health. The specimen was T cells isolated from PBMCs. This receptor chain uses TRBV11-3 and TRBJ2-1; TRBD2 might be the D gene, on 6 matching bases. The bases are TGTGCCAGCAGCTTCAGACTAGTTTGGAATGAGCAGTTCTTC. This codes for CASSFRLVWNEQFF.